Ten or more counts support the clone carrying this TCR beta chain. Its antigen is not known. Unique molecular identifiers were in the cDNA, with template-switch universal primer binding. From the 5' RACE reads, TCRdb called clonotypes with MiXCR, one entry per CDR3 protein. The table records a few hundred thousand distinct CDR3 sequences, approximately 11% of them present only once. This entry is derived from a study of identical twins. Study observations and caveats: Twin-shared out-of-frame alpha sequences showed excess low generation probability. Analyses of zero insertions could be partly confounded by invariant MAIT and iNKT cells.

In every case, the donor was a healthy Caucasian. This CDR3 is built from 13 residues. Germline V gene lookup returns CDR1 LGHDT and CDR2 YNNKEL (reference sequence). V was clipped by 6 bases and J by 3 bases, with 10 bases between them. The same data also contributed to another study, on yellow fever vaccine responses in identical twins.

Sequenced: memory (CD45RO+) T cells sorted from blood. V usage is TRBV3-1 and J usage is TRBJ2-3; D perhaps matches TRBD2 (5 bases). The sequence was obtained from a woman aged 18-29 years in good health. Here the CDR3 DNA reads TGTGCCAGCAGTCGGGGATCTACAGATACGCAGTATTTT. Protein: CASSRGSTDTQYF.